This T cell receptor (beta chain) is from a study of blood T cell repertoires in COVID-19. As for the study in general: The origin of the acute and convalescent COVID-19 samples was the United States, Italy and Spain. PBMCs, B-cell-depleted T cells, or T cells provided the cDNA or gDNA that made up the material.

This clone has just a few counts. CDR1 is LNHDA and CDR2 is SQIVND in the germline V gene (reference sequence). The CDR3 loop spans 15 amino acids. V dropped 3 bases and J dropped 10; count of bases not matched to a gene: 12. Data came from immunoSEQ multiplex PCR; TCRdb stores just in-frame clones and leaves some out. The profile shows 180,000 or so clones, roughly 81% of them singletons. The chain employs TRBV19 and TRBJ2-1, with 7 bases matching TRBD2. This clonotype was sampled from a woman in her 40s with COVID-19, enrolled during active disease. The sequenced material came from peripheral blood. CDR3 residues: CASSMGGLIAAEQFF. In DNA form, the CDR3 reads TGTGCCAGTAGTATGGGAGGGTTAATAGCGGCCGAGCAGTTCTTC.